Presented here are 19 T cell receptor beta chains from one specimen sequenced in a study of early T cells in non-severe SARS-CoV-2 infection. MiXCR was run by TCRdb on the 5' RACE reads, yielding one entry per CDR3 protein. This repertoire shows tens of thousands of distinct CDR3 sequences, roughly 4.8% found once; its top ten account for 15% to 20%. Sequenced: whole blood. These receptors came from an adult who was a healthcare worker with PCR-confirmed SARS-CoV-2 infection or an uninfected control (not recorded which).

In this sample, this clonotype turned up many times. The V gene is TRBV7-9, the J gene TRBJ1-2; no clear D. The V gene's germline CDR1 is SEHNR and CDR2 FQNEAQ (reference sequence). The CDR3 runs to 10 residues. Trimming took 1 base from V and 7 from J, leaving 1 base between them. In nucleotides, the CDR3 is TGTGCCAGCAGCTTAGGTGGCTACACCTTC. Translating gives CASSLGGYTF.

This chain joins TRBV5-1 and TRBJ2-1, with 9 positions matching TRBD1. The CDR3 length is 14 residues. Looked up from germline, CDR1 is SGHRS and CDR2 is YFSETQ. Unmatched junction bases numbered 2, after V lost 2 bases and J lost 5 bases. DNA of the CDR3: TGCGCCAGCAGCTTACGGACAGGGGACAATGAGCAGTTCTTC. Translated: CASSLRTGDNEQFF.

In this sample, this clonotype turned up many times. This sequence joins TRBV15 and TRBJ1-5; D remains ambiguous. Germline CDR1 LNHNV, CDR2 YYDKDF (reference sequence). The ends were cut back, 3 bases at V and 0 bases at J, with 6 bases in the middle. CDR3 length: 14 residues. Here the CDR3 reads CATSSDGSNQPQHF. CDR3 DNA: TGTGCCACCAGCAGCGACGGTAGCAATCAGCCCCAGCATTTT.

The table lists this clonotype with many counts. This sequence joins TRBV28 and TRBJ1-1, with D unresolved. The V end lost 8 bases, the J end lost 11 bases, and 15 bases lay between the germline ends. CDR1 is MDHEN, CDR2 SYDVKM, per germline. This CDR3 is built from 11 residues. CDR3 protein: CASGPEGDAFF. CDR3 DNA: TGTGCCAGCGGCCCCGAGGGAGATGCTTTCTTT.

The V call is TRBV2, the J call TRBJ2-1, with 9 nucleotides matching TRBD2. The J segment lost 9 bases and the V segment lost 2 bases, leaving 8 bases of the junction unmatched. In germline, CDR1 is SNHLY, CDR2 FYNNEI. This CDR3 spans 15 amino acids. The CDR3 DNA is TGTGCCAGCAGTGAACTGGCGGGGGGGCTAGGTGAGCAGTTCTTC. Amino acids: CASSELAGGLGEQFF. Complete variable domain (other parts from reference TRBV2 and TRBJ2-1): EPEVTQTPSHQVTQMGQEVILRCVPISNHLYFYWYRQILGQKVEFLVSFYNNEISEKSEIFDDQFSVERPDGSNFTLKIRSTKLEDSAMYFCASSELAGGLGEQFFGPGTRLTVL.

This clonotype was counted only a few times. This chain links TRBV12-3 or TRBV12-4 with TRBJ2-3, with 7 bases matching TRBD1. Trimming at V came to 7 bases and at J to 2 bases, leaving 12 bases not matched to a gene. CDR3 size: 16 residues. The CDR3 bases are TGTGCCAGCACCCTAGTTGGGACAGAAGACACAGATACGCAGTATTTT. Its translation: CASTLVGTEDTDTQYF.

This clonotype was picked up many times. The chain has TRBV7-6 and TRBJ2-5; a possible D gene is TRBD1 (7 bases). Germline CDR1 reads SGHVS; CDR2 reads FNYEAQ. V lost 4 bases and J 0 bases, leaving 15 bases between the germline ends. CDR3 length: 16 amino acids. The CDR3 DNA sequence: TGTGCCAGCAGCTCCGGACAGGAGGGCTACCAAGAGACCCAGTACTTC. As protein: CASSSGQEGYQETQYF.

The V gene is TRBV7-7, the J gene TRBJ2-5, with D possibly TRBD1 on 5 matching bases. V was clipped by 1 base and J by 3 bases, with 12 bases between them. This CDR3 contains 15 residues. In germline, CDR1 is SSHAT, CDR2 FNYEAQ (reference sequence). The CDR3 DNA reads TGTGCCAGCAGCTTAGGTGGGGCGCATGAAGAGACCCAGTACTTC. This translates into CASSLGGAHEETQYF.

Ten or more counts support this clonotype. This chain connects TRBV7-3 to TRBJ2-5; 7 bases match TRBD1. Germline V gene data show CDR1 as SGHTA and CDR2 as FQGTGA. The CDR3 contains 14 residues. V lost 6 bases, J lost 3 bases, and 7 bases stayed unmatched. CDR3 loop: CASSSSGTEETQYF. The CDR3 bases are TGTGCCAGCAGTTCTTCCGGGACAGAAGAGACCCAGTACTTC.

This clonotype was seen ten or more times. J is TRBJ2-3 and V is TRBV6-5, with D perhaps TRBD2 (6 bases). Germline V lookup: CDR1 MNHEY, CDR2 SVGAGI. Deletions cut 4 bases from V and 0 bases from J, with 8 bases between. The CDR3 sequence is 14 residues long. CDR3 bases: TGTGCCAGCAGTTGGGGACTGAGCACAGATACGCAGTATTTT. Translated, it gives CASSWGLSTDTQYF.

In this sample, this clonotype turned up many times. The chain uses TRBV3-1 and TRBJ2-1; D is possibly TRBD2 (6 bases). The V end lost 3 bases, the J end lost 15 bases, and 12 bases lay between the germline ends. The CDR3 contains 11 residues. Looked up from germline, CDR1 is LGHDT and CDR2 is YNNKEL (reference sequence). Here the CDR3 DNA reads TGTGCCAGCAGCCAGGGACTCCGAAGGTTCTTC. Amino acid sequence: CASSQGLRRFF.

This clonotype was seen many times. The chain combines TRBV5-4 with TRBJ1-4, with 8 bases lining up with TRBD1. After removal of 4 bases from V and 3 bases from J, the junction contained 8 bases not matched to a gene. Germline CDR1 is SGHNT and CDR2 is YYREEE (reference sequence). The CDR3 spans 16 residues. CDR3 in amino acids: CASSADRGRPNEKLFF. In DNA, the CDR3 is TGTGCCAGCAGCGCCGACAGGGGAAGACCTAATGAAAAACTGTTTTTT.

This clonotype has a count of ten or more. This chain connects TRBV4-1 to TRBJ2-7, with D maybe TRBD1 (5 bases). Germline V lookup: CDR1 MGHRA, CDR2 YSYEKL. The germline V and J ends were trimmed by 0 bases and 10 bases, with 13 bases remaining between them. The CDR3 contains 13 residues. The CDR3 region has the DNA TGCGCCAGCAGCCAAGATACGAGACAGAACCAGTACTTC. Protein sequence: CASSQDTRQNQYF.

There are many counts of this clonotype. The chain joins TRBV29-1 to TRBJ2-1; TRBD2 matches at 7 bases. Trimming cost V 4 bases and J 3 bases; bases outside gene matches: 6. The germline V gene has CDR1 SQVTM and CDR2 ANQGSEA. This CDR3 contains 14 residues. CDR3 bases: TGCAGCGTTGGGGACTACCCTGGCTACAATGAGCAGTTCTTC. Its protein product is CSVGDYPGYNEQFF.

This clonotype was recorded many times. The V and J genes are TRBV7-9 and TRBJ1-1, with D tentatively TRBD1 (5 bases). The CDR3 is made up of 14 amino acids. Germline V CDR1 and CDR2: SEHNR, FQNEAQ (reference sequence). The germline V and J ends were trimmed by 5 bases and 4 bases, with 14 bases remaining between them. The CDR3 DNA sequence: TGTGCCAGCAGCCAAGACAGTAGGAGCACTGAAGCTTTCTTT. It yields the protein CASSQDSRSTEAFF.

This clonotype appeared many times. The chain couples TRBV6-5 to TRBJ1-5; D is ambiguous. CDR3 size: 13 residues. Per germline, CDR1 MNHEY and CDR2 SVGAGI. The germline V and J ends were trimmed by 7 bases and 2 bases, with 9 bases remaining between them. CDR3 protein: CASKVSGNQPQHF. As DNA, the CDR3 is TGTGCCAGCAAGGTATCCGGCAATCAGCCCCAGCATTTT.

This clonotype was seen ten or more times. The V gene is TRBV12-3 or TRBV12-4, the J gene TRBJ2-7, with no clear D. This CDR3 comprises 13 residues. V gave up 5 bases and J gave up 2 bases, with 10 bases separating them. In DNA form, the CDR3 reads TGTGCCAGCAGTCCCTCGGAAACCTACGAGCAGTACTTC. This codes for CASSPSETYEQYF.

This clonotype was detected many times. The genes are TRBV11-2 and TRBJ2-3; D gene unclear. V dropped 4 bases and J dropped 4 bases, with 15 bases sitting between them. Germline-derived CDR1 and CDR2 are SGHAT and FQNNGV. This CDR3 spans 15 amino acids. This CDR3 reads CASSWAWGSSDTQYF. The CDR3 coding sequence is TGTGCCAGCAGCTGGGCTTGGGGAAGTTCAGATACGCAGTATTTT.

This clonotype has ten or more counts. This chain connects TRBV5-1 to TRBJ2-2, with D possibly TRBD1 on 6 matching bases. V lost 5 bases and J 0 bases, leaving 14 bases between the germline ends. CDR1 is SGHRS and CDR2 is YFSETQ in the germline V gene. The CDR3 length is 16 residues. CDR3 protein: CASSGQGSPNTGELFF. In DNA form, the CDR3 reads TGCGCCAGCAGTGGTCAGGGGAGTCCGAACACCGGGGAGCTGTTTTTT.